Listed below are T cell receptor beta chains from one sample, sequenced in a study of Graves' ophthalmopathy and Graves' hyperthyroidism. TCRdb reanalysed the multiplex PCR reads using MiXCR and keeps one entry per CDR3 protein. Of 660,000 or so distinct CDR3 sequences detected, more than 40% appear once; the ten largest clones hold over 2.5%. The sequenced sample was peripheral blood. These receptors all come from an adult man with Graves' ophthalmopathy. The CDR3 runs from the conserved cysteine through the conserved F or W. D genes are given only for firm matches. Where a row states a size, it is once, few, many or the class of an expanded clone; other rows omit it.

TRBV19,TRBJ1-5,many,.,TGTGCCAGTAGAACAATACAGGGTTTGAGCAATCAGCCCCAGCATTTT,CASRTIQGLSNQPQHF
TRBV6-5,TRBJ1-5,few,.,TGTGCCAGCAGGAACCAGGGGACAAATCAGCCCCAGCATTTT,CASRNQGTNQPQHF
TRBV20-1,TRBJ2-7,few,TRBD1,TGCAGTGCTAGAGCTACAGGGGGCTTGGGCGAGCAGTACTTC,CSARATGGLGEQYF
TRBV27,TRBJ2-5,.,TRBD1,TGTGCCAGCAGTTCAATCACAGGGGTTGGGGAGACCCAGTACTTC,CASSSITGVGETQYF
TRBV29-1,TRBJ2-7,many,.,TGCAGCGTTGTTGGGGAATACGAGCAGTACTTC,CSVVGEYEQYF
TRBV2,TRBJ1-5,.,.,TGTGCCAGCAGCCAAGCGGGAGGTAAGAGCAATCAGCCCCAGCATTTT,CASSQAGGKSNQPQHF
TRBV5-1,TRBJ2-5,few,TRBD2,TGCGCCAGCAGCCTAACTACTAGCGGGTCGCCTGGGGGAGAGACCCAGTACTTC,CASSLTTSGSPGGETQYF
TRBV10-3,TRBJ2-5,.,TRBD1,TGTGCCAGCATGGGGACAGGGTACCAAGAGACCCAGTACTTC,CASMGTGYQETQYF
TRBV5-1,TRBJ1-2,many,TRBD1,TGCGCCAGCAGCTTGACCGGACAGGGGGCACGAAGGGATGGCTACACCTTC,CASSLTGQGARRDGYTF
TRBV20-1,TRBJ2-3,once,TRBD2,TGCAGTGCTAGGGATTCGACTAGCGGCACAGATACGCAGTATTTT,CSARDSTSGTDTQYF
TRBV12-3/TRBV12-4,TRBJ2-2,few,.,TGTGCCAGCAGGCCCGACCGGGCAAAGAGGAACACCGGGGAGCTGTTTTTT,CASRPDRAKRNTGELFF